This T cell receptor beta chain appears in the sequencing data of a study of cytotoxic CD8 clonotypes in ibrutinib-treated CLL. Background on the study: The study included 11 relapsed/refractory and roughly 15 treatment-naive patients; roughly 17 had IGHV unmutated disease. Mean yields were 255,043 productive templates and roughly 94,000 productive rearrangements per sample. Whole-study findings and limits: Clonality grew at ibrutinib response; at progression, it decreased back toward baseline. The public clonotypes identified were infrequent and showed contraction or stability on treatment.

The CDR3 consists of 11 residues. The V end was cut by 6 bases, the J end by 4 bases, with 4 bases between. Germline-derived CDR1 and CDR2 are LNHDA and SQIVND (reference sequence). To note about this clone: Its antigen remains unidentified.

Method: immunoSEQ multiplex PCR; TCRdb's copy keeps in-frame clones and lacks some. The sample lists fewer than 35,000 clones, around 85% occurring once. The sequence derives from a human donor with chronic lymphocytic leukemia. The input for sequencing was PBMCs, taken after 24 months of ibrutinib treatment. The V and J genes are TRBV19 and TRBJ2-1; D gene uncertain. The CDR3: CASRLYNEQFF. Written as DNA, the CDR3 is TGTGCCAGTAGGCTATACAATGAGCAGTTCTTC.